Reported below is one T cell receptor beta chain. The sample holds many counts of this clonotype. The target of this receptor is not known. Mismatch with germline at one junction end may stem from a read error. The library was produced with multiplex PCR. These reads were obtained on an Illumina HiSeq 4000. To build TCR beta libraries, CDR3 regions were amplified by Arm-PCR using iRepertoire HTBI primers. Before sequencing, the PCR products underwent gel purification. Processing in the source paper ran as follows. Across samples, 60 to 80 TRBV and roughly 15 TRBJ segments were identified and used for gene usage analysis of CDR3 amino acid clonotypes. Filtered high-quality paired reads were merged into contigs using COPE and FqMerger. BLAST was used to align contigs to IMGT TRBV, TRBD and TRBJ reference genes, with CDR3 defined following IMGT. Clonotypes above 0.1% frequency were classified as highly expanded clones. Shannon entropy was used to measure repertoire diversity, and the Gini coefficient was used to measure V-J evenness. Clonotypes shared by more than one individual were considered public. TCRdb ran its own pipeline on the public reads, namely fastp trimming at Q25 and MiXCR clone calling, and kept in-frame beta chains. Rows matching on CDR3 protein sequence are summarized as one entry with the most common DNA and genes. The V and J calls shown here were made by TCRdb, not taken from the authors' results. Here the sample has about 200,000 distinct CDR3 sequences; 18% occur a single time. The ten largest clones represent less than 25% of the sample.

This sample is drawn from a study of regulatory T cells in long-lasting Graves disease (dated by TCRdb to the early 2020s). About the full investigation: Newly diagnosed Graves' disease patients had taken antithyroid drugs for less than 3 months. Patients with persistent Graves' disease were compared with patients with newly diagnosed Graves' disease using TCR sequencing and RNA sequencing of peripheral blood. The study was conducted in China and was registered as a clinical trial. A total of around 35 samples underwent TCR sequencing, from around 13 patients with persistent Graves' disease and 20 patients with newly diagnosed Graves' disease. Study-wide conclusions, independent of this receptor: The authors acknowledged the small sample size as a limitation that may reduce accuracy. Preferential use of TRBV28, TRBJ1-2 and TRBJ2-5 was observed in persistent disease, whereas TRBV20-1 and TRBJ2-1 were favored in newly diagnosed disease. A larger number of public clonotypes was shared among persistent patients (over 2,500) than among newly diagnosed patients (about 990). Sequencing and analysis were restricted to the TCR beta chain. Compared with newly diagnosed patients, patients with persistent Graves' disease had lower TCR Shannon entropy and fewer highly expanded clones, which suggests clonal expansion. The study examined only peripheral blood because the primary lesion, thyroid tissue, could not be accessed.

The cysteine opens and the phenylalanine closes a CDR3 of 11 amino acids. The retained sequence is limited to the CDR3, 33 bases, with the frame set at the first base. The germline V gene encodes CDR1 WSHSY and CDR2 SAAADI. Explained via the paper, the time point label denotes: newly diagnosed GD, antithyroid drugs for less than 3 months. For both TCR sequencing and RNA sequencing, RNA was extracted from PBMCs in TRIzol. Graves' disease was diagnosed according to American Thyroid Association guidelines. Patients were recruited from an endocrinology department in Xi'an, China. Each patient gave 8.5 to 9.5 milliliters of peripheral blood, collected in an EDTA anticoagulant tube. PBMCs were isolated by Ficoll Paque Plus density gradient separation without further T cell sorting. An Agilent 2100 Bioanalyzer and agarose gel were used to assess RNA quality, and a NanoDrop 2000 was used to measure RNA concentration.

The material was peripheral blood mononuclear cells (PBMCs), obtained at new diagnosis, from a patient treated with antithyroid drugs. The V gene is TRBV10-2 and the J gene is TRBJ1-1; the D gene identity is not certain. The sequence was obtained from a female donor with Graves disease. The nucleotides are TGCGCCAGCGGTGAGGGCGAAGAAGCTTTCTTT. This gives the protein CASGEGEEAFF.